This T cell receptor (beta chain) was captured in a study of T-cell reconstitution after alpha-beta-depleted transplantation in children. Study results and limitations: Day-60 TCRbeta diversity that was high in some patients was derived from surviving recipient T cells and thymic progenitors. T-cell counts and diversity were attributed mostly to newly produced T cells one year after transplant. Reported findings indicate that, about two months after transplant, alpha-beta T cells came from several hundred expanded clones, which were derived from non-depleted graft cells.

Preparation of the TCRbeta library involved a method that used unique molecular identifiers. TCRdb reanalysed the PCR reads using MiXCR and keeps one entry per CDR3 protein. The profile covers hundreds of thousands of distinct CDR3 sequences, with roughly 11% appearing a single time and 28% taken by the ten largest. A remark on this clonotype: Antigen: not known.

This receptor was obtained from a child under two years old with acute myeloid leukemia, due to receive a stem cell transplant. The sequencing used PBMCs, collected before TCRalphabeta/CD19-depleted stem cell transplant.

The DNA for the CDR3 is TGTGCCTGGAGACAGGGACTGGCTTTCTTT. This gives the protein CAWRQGLAFF. The genes are TRBV30 and TRBJ1-1; D possibly corresponds to TRBD1 (6 bases). Trimming pared 3 bases from V and 11 bases from J, leaving 10 bases between. Germline V gene data show CDR1 as GTSNPN and CDR2 as SVGIG (reference sequence). The CDR3 covers 10 residues.